This T cell receptor beta chain was sequenced during a study of Tregs in tolerant kidney transplant recipients. This clone was recorded once. The antigen is not known. Sequenced by immunoSEQ multiplex PCR; TCRdb stores in-frame clones only, minus some. The table shows tens of thousands of clones, with approximately 85% occurring only once. This CDR3 is built from 13 residues. Trimming pared 2 bases from V and 1 base from J, leaving 3 bases between. Germline CDR1 is LGHNA and CDR2 is YSLEER. Study outcomes and limitations: No direct test of biological reproducibility was done here.

CD4+CD25+CD127- Tregs, CD4+CD25- non-Tregs, CD4 and CD8 cells were sorted. The clonotype comes from a human donor who received a combined kidney and bone marrow transplant. This specimen consisted of Tregs from blood, obtained before the transplant. The V call is TRBV4-3, the J call TRBJ1-3, with D hard to call. This CDR3 reads CASSQRSGNTIYF. In DNA, the CDR3 is TGCGCCAGCAGCCAACGATCTGGAAACACCATATATTTT.